The rows below give T cell receptor beta chains drawn from one sample of a study of blood T cell repertoires in COVID-19. Using immunoSEQ multiplex PCR, the repertoire was profiled, and TCRdb retains in-frame clones only, with some absent. This table holds 250,000 or so clones, 88% found once. Sequenced: PBMCs or T cells enriched from blood (not recorded which). The origin of the receptors is a woman aged 40-49 years with acute COVID-19. Both conserved end residues are part of each CDR3. Fields, in order: V gene, clone size, CDR3 protein. A clone size is listed for some rows: how often the clone was seen (once, few, many), or a class if it is expanded.

TRBV9 | NA | CASSVGQGADGYTF
TRBV6-1 | NA | CASSEVEGQTQYF
TRBV4-2 | NA | CASSQRRGPGELFF
TRBV5-1 | NA | CASSTNRGWNTEAFF
TRBV11-2 | once | CASSRSGTRKETQYF
TRBV5-1 | NA | CASSFGQGNTGELFF
TRBV30 | NA | CAWSVTGNTNSPLHF
TRBV19 | NA | CASSRNRGGNQPQHF
TRBV27 | few | CASSPSGTGNTGELFF
TRBV4-1 | NA | CASSRTSGGAGELFF
TRBV11-2 | NA | CASSLVGGGTNTEAFF
TRBV6-5 | NA | CASSYDRVYGYTF
TRBV2 | NA | CASSSLPGGETQYF